The next 6 T cell receptor beta chains were all read from a single sample in a study of blood T cell repertoires in COVID-19. Repertoires were generated with immunoSEQ multiplex PCR, while TCRdb's copy carries only in-frame clones and drops some. This sample has about 410,000 clones; around 89% occur once, and the top ten carry roughly 1.6%. The specimen was peripheral blood. All receptors derive from a woman in her thirties or forties with COVID-19, enrolled during active disease.

V usage is TRBV12-3 or TRBV12-4 and J usage is TRBJ1-4, with D unresolved. This CDR3 spans 12 amino acids. Trimming took off 6 bases at V and 8 bases at J, with 10 bases between the two ends. CDR3 region: CASSIFKEKLFF. DNA for the CDR3: TGTGCCAGCAGCATTTTCAAAGAAAAACTGTTTTTT.

This chain links TRBV9 with TRBJ1-4, with 9 bases fitting TRBD1. There are 15 residues in the CDR3. Per the germline V gene, CDR1 is SGDLS and CDR2 is YYNGEE. With 0 bases clipped from V and 5 bases from J, the junction kept 2 bases outside the gene matches. The CDR3 coding sequence is TGTGCCAGCAGCGTAGGGGGACAGGGAAATGAAAAACTGTTTTTT. This sequence encodes CASSVGGQGNEKLFF.

The chain uses TRBV5-4 and TRBJ2-2; TRBD1 might be the D (5 bases). Germline-derived CDR1 and CDR2 are SGHNT and YYREEE (reference sequence). This CDR3 is built from 15 residues. V shed 3 bases and J shed 6 bases, with 15 bases lying between them. The CDR3 here is CASSSPQGQAGELFF. The CDR3 DNA reads as TGTGCCAGCAGCTCGCCTCAGGGTCAGGCCGGGGAGCTGTTTTTT.

The rearrangement links TRBV7-3 to TRBJ1-1, with 9 bases fitting TRBD1. V lost 5 bases and J lost 4; bases outside the gene matches: 8. This CDR3 has 15 residues. Germline values: CDR1 SGHTA, CDR2 FQGTGA. The CDR3 nucleotides read TGTGCCAGCAGCCCTAGAACAGGGGGCCCCACTGAAGCTTTCTTT. Translated, it gives CASSPRTGGPTEAFF.

The rearrangement links TRBV5-4 to TRBJ2-7, with 9 bases matching TRBD1. Germline CDR1 SGHNT, CDR2 YYREEE (reference sequence). V trimming: 4 bases; J trimming: 3 bases; junction bases outside the gene matches: 5. The CDR3 is made up of 14 amino acids. Here the CDR3 DNA reads TGTGCCAGCAGCGAGAAGACAGGGGGCTACGAGCAGTACTTC. This codes for CASSEKTGGYEQYF.

The rearrangement uses TRBV27 and TRBJ1-2; the D is unclear. CDR3 length equals 13 residues. In germline, CDR1 is MNHEY, CDR2 SMNVEV (reference sequence). V shed 6 bases and J shed 1 base, with 9 bases lying between them. The CDR3 here is CASSRGINYGYTF. CDR3 coding DNA: TGTGCCAGCAGCAGAGGAATTAACTATGGCTACACCTTC.